This T cell receptor beta chain was found in a study of T cell responses to AZD1222 COVID-19 vaccine. The overall study: Combined were second doses at about 4 or about 12 weeks. Study-wide results and limits: Only five to seven individuals given AZD1222 were seropositive at baseline. The span of vaccine-associated CD4 TCRs extended across spike, with dominance at 160-218 and 743-854.

This CDR3 comprises 14 residues. The ends were cut back, 0 bases at V and 1 base at J, with 6 bases in the middle. Per the germline V gene, CDR1 is SGHRS and CDR2 is YFSETQ. Clones were sequenced by immunoSEQ multiplex PCR, and TCRdb holds only the in-frame ones, with some missing. In the table there are 150,000 to 200,000 clones, 93% of which are singletons. With regard to this clone: What it recognizes is unknown.

The material was peripheral blood, obtained on day 0 of AZD1222 vaccination. This receptor was taken from an adult in good health. The chain employs TRBV5-1 and TRBJ2-3; D gene uncertain. CDR3 sequence (DNA): TGCGCCAGCAGCTTGGATGAAGGCACAGATACGCAGTATTTT. Translation: CASSLDEGTDTQYF.